This T cell receptor beta chain emerged from a study of T-cell memory formation after mild COVID-19. V dropped 0 bases and J dropped 5 bases, with 10 bases sitting between them. CDR3 size: 14 residues. CDR1 is SGHDN and CDR2 is FVKESK in the germline V gene. MiXCR, applied by TCRdb to the 5' RACE reads, yields one record per CDR3 protein. Of 450,000 or so distinct CDR3 sequences listed, around 27% are singletons. Only a few counts were recorded for this clonotype. The TCR comes from an adult woman who had mild COVID-19 (a few samples of this study predate the infection). Cell type and time point are not known. V gene TRBV14 combines with J gene TRBJ1-1; D perhaps matches TRBD1 (6 bases). Sequencing was performed on PBMCs or a T cell subset sorted from them (not recorded which). CDR3 in amino acids: CASSQETGRTEAFF. The CDR3 DNA is TGTGCCAGCAGCCAAGAGACAGGAAGGACTGAAGCTTTCTTT.